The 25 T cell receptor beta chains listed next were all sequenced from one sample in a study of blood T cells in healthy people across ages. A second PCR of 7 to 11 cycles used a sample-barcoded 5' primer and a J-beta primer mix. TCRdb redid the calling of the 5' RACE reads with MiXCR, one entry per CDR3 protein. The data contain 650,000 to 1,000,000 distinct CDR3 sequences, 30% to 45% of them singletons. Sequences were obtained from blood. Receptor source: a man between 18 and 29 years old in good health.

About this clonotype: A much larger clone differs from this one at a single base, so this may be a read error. The CDR3 DNA reads TGCGCCAGCAGCCAAGATCGCTTGGCGGGGACCACAGATGCGCAGTATTTT. This encodes CASSQDRLAGTTDAQYF. J is TRBJ2-3 and V is TRBV4-3, with D possibly TRBD2 on 6 matching bases. Germline V lookup: CDR1 LGHNA, CDR2 YSLEER. The CDR3 totals 17 residues.

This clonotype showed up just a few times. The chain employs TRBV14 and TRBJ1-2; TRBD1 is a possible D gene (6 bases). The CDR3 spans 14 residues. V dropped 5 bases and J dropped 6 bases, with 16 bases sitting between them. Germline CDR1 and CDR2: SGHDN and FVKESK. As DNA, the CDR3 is TGTGCCAGCAGCACAGGGACTATTCCGAATGGCTACACCTTC. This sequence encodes CASSTGTIPNGYTF.

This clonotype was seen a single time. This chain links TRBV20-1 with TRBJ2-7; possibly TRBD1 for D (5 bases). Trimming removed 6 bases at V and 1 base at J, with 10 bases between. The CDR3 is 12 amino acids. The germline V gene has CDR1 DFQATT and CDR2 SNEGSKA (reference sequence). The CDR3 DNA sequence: TGCAGTGCAGGCTACAGGTCCTACGAGCAGTACTTC. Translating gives CSAGYRSYEQYF.

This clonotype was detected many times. CDR3 sequence: CSARKGNTDTQYF. CDR3 bases: TGCAGTGCTAGAAAGGGGAACACAGATACGCAGTATTTT. The chain recombines TRBV20-1 with TRBJ2-3; TRBD1 is a possible D gene (5 bases). Trimming left V 2 bases short and J 2 bases short, with 8 bases between. The CDR3 totals 13 residues. From germline, CDR1 is DFQATT and CDR2 SNEGSKA (reference sequence).

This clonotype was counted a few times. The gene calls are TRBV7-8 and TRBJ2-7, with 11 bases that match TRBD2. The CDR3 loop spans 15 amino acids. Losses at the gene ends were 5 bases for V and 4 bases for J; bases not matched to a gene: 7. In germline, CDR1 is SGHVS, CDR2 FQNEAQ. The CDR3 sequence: CASSKIAGGTYEQYF. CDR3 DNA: TGTGCCAGCAGCAAAATAGCGGGGGGGACGTACGAGCAGTACTTC.

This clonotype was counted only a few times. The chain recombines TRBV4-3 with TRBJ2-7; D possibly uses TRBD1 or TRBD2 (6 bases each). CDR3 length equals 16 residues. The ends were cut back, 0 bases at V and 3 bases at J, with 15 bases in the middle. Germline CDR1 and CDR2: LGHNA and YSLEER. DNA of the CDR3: TGCGCCAGCAGCCAAGAGGCAAGGGGGGAAAGCTACGAGCAGTACTTC. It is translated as CASSQEARGESYEQYF.

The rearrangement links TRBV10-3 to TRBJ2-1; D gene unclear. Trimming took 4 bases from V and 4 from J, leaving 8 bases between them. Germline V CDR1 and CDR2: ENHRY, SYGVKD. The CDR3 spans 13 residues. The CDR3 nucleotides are TGTGCCATCAGTGGCGGAATATACAATGAGCAGTTCTTC. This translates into CAISGGIYNEQFF.

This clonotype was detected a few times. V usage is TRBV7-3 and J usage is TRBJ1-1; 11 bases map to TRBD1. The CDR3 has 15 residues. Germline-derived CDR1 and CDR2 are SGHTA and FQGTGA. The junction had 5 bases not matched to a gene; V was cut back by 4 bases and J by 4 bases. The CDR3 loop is CASSSGQGAGTEAFF. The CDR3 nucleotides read TGTGCCAGCAGCTCCGGACAGGGGGCGGGCACTGAAGCTTTCTTT.

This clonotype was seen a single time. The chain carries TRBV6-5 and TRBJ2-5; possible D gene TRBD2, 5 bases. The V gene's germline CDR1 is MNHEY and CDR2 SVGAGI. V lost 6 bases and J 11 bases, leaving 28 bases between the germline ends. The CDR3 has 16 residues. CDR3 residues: CASRPEPFAGEYEQYF. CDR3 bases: TGTGCCAGCAGGCCGGAACCCTTTGCGGGCGAGTATGAGCAGTACTTC.

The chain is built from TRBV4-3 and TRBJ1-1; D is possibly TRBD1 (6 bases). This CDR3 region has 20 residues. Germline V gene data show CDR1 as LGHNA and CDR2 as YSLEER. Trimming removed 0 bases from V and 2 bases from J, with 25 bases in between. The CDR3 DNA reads TGCGCCAGCAGCCAAGAGATTTGGGCCAGTAGGACAGAGACAAACACTGAAGCTTTCTTT. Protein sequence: CASSQEIWASRTETNTEAFF.

This CDR3 reads CASSASEPYEQYF. The CDR3 nucleotides are TGTGCCAGCAGCGCAAGTGAACCCTACGAGCAGTACTTC. This chain joins TRBV9 and TRBJ2-7; no definite D call. The CDR3 runs to 13 residues. With 3 bases removed from V and 2 bases from J, the gap between germline ends came to 9 bases. The V gene's germline CDR1 is SGDLS and CDR2 YYNGEE. Full variable domain (outside the CDR3, taken from reference TRBV9 and TRBJ2-7): DSGVTQTPKHLITATGQRVTLRCSPRSGDLSVYWYQQSLDQGLQFLIQYYNGEERAKGNILERFSAQQFPDLHSELNLSSLELGDSALYFCASSASEPYEQYFGPGTRLTVT.

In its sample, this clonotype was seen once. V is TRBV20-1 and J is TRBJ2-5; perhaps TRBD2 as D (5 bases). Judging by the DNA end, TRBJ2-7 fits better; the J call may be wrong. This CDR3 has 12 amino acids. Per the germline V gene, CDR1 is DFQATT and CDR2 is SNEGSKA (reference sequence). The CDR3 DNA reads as TGCAGTGCTAGAAGCGGCCTCTACGAGCAGTACTTC. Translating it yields CSARSGLYEQYF.

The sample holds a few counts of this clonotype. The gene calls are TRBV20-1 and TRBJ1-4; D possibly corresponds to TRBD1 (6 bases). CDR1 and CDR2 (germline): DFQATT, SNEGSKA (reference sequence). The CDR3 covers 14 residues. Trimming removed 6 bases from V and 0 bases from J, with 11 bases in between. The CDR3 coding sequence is TGCAGTGCCCAAAACAGGGCAACTAATGAAAAACTGTTTTTT. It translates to CSAQNRATNEKLFF.

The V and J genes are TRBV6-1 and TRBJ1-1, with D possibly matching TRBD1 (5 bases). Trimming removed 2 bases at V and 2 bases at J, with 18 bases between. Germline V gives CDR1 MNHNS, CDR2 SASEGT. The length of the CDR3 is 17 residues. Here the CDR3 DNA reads TGTGCCAGCAGTGAAACCCGGGGGGGACGGCTCAACACTGAAGCTTTCTTT. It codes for CASSETRGGRLNTEAFF.

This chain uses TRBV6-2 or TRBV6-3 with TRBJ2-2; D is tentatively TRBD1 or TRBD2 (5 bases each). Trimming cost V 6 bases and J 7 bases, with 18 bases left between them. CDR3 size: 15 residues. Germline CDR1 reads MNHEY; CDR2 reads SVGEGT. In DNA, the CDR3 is TGTGCCAGCAGCCGGAACCGGGACCGAGGCGGGGAGCTGTTTTTT. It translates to CASSRNRDRGGELFF.

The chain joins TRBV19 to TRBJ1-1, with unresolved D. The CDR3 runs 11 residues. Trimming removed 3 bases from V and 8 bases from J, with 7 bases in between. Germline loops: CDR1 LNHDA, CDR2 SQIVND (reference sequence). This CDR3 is CASSIGYEAFF. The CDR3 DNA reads TGTGCCAGTAGTATTGGCTACGAAGCTTTCTTT.

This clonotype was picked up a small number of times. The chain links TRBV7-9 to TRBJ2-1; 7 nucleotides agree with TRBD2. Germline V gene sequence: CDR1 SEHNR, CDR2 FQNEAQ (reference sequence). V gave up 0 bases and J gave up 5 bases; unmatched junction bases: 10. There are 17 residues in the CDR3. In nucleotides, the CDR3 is TGTGCCAGCAGCTTAGCGGCGCAGGGACTATCCCACAATGAGCAGTTCTTC. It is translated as CASSLAAQGLSHNEQFF.

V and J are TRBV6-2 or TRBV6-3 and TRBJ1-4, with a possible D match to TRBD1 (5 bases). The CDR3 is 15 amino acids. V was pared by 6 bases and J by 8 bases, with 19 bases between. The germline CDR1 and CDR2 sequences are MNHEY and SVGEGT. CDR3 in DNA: TGTGCCAGCAGCTCCGCTGGGACCGCGCAGGAAAAACTGTTTTTT. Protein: CASSSAGTAQEKLFF.

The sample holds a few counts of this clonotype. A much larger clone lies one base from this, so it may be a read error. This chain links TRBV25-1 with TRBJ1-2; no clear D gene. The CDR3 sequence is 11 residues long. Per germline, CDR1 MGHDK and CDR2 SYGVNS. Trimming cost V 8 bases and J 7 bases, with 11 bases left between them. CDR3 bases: TGTGCCAGCTCCGAATCCTCTGGCTACACCTTC. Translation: CASSESSGYTF.

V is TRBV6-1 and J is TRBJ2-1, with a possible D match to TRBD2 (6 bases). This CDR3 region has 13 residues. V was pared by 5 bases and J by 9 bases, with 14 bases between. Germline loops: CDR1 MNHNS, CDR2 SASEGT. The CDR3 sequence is CASSQSGGSEQFF. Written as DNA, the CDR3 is TGTGCCAGCAGTCAAAGCGGAGGGAGTGAGCAGTTCTTC.

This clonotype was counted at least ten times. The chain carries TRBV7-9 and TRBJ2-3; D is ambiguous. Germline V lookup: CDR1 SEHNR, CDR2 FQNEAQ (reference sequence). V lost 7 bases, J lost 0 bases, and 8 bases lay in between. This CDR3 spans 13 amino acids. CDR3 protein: CASTRGSTDTQYF. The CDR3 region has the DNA TGTGCCAGCACTCGAGGTAGCACAGATACGCAGTATTTT.

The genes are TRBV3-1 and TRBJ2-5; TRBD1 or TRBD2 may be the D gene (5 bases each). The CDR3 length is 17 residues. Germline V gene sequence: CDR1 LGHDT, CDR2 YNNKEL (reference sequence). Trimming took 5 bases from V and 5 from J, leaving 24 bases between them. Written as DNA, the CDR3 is TGTGCCAGCAGCTCCCGTGGGGGAACCCTCCTAGGGGAGACCCAGTACTTC. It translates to CASSSRGGTLLGETQYF.

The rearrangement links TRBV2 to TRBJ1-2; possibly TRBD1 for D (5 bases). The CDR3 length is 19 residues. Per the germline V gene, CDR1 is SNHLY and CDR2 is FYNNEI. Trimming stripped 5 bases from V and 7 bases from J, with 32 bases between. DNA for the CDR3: TGTGCCAGCAGTAGTTACTTCGGGGGGATACCCTCCATACTAGGTGGCTACACCTTC. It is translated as CASSSYFGGIPSILGGYTF.

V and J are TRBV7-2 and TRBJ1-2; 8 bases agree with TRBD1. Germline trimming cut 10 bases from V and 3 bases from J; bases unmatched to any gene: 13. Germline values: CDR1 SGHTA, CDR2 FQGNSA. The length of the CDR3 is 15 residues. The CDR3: CATDRTGSLYYGYTF. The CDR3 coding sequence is TGTGCCACTGACAGGACAGGGTCTCTTTACTATGGCTACACCTTC.

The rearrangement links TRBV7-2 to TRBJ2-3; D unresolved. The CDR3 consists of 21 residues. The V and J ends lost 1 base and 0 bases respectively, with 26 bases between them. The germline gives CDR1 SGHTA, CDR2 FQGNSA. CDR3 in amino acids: CASSLVRSGRPTLTSTDTQYF. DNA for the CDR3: TGTGCCAGCAGCTTAGTGCGTTCAGGCCGACCGACTTTAACTAGCACAGATACGCAGTATTTT.